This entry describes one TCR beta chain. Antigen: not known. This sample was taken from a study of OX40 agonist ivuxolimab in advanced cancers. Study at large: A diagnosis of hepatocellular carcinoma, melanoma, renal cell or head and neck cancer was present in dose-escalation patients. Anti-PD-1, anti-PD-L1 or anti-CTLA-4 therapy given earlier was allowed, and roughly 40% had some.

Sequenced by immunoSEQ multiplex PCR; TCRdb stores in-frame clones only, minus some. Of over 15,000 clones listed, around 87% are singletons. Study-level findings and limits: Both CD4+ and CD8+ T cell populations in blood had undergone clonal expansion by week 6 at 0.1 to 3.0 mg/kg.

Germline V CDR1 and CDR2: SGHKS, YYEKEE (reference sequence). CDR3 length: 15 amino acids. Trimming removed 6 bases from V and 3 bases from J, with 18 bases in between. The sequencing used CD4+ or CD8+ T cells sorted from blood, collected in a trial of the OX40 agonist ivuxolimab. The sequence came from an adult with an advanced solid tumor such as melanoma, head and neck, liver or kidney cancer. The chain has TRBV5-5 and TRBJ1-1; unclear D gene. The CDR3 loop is CASIWRGPRDTEAFF. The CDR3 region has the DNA TGTGCCAGCATCTGGAGAGGACCCAGAGACACTGAAGCTTTCTTT.